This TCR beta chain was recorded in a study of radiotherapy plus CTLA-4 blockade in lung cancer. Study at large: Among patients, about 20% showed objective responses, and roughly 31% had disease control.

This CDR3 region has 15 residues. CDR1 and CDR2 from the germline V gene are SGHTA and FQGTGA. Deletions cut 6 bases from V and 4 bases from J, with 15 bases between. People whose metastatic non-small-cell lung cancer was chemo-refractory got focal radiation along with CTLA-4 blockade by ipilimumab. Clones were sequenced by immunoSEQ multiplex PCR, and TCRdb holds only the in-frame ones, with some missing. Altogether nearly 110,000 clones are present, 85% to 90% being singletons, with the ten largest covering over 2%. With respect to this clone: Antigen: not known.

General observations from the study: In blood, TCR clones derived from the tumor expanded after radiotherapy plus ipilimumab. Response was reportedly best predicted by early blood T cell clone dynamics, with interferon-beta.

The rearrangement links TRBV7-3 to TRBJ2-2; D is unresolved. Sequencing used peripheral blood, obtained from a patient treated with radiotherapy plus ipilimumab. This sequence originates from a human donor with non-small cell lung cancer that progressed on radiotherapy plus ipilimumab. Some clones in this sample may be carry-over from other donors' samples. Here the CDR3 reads CASSQPSLGTGELFF. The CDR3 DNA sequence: TGTGCCAGCAGTCAGCCTTCGCTCGGCACCGGGGAGCTGTTTTTT.